This TCR beta chain was identified during a study of PD-L1 blockade in urothelial cancer (dated by TCRdb to between 2016 and 2019). The study in broad terms: Every patient began therapy in the mid-2010s and was given atezolizumab 1,200 mg intravenously every 3 weeks. About 90% of the roughly 29 patients were males with bladder-origin urothelial cancer, and 18 of 29 reported a prior smoking history. Patients had an ECOG performance status of 0 or 1 and had received between 0 and 3 prior chemotherapy regimens. Blood samples were analyzed 3 weeks after the start of treatment (second dose) and 6 weeks after the start of treatment. A median of about 140,000 T cells and tens of thousands of unique TCRs was obtained from blood samples, and a median clonality of roughly 0.08 was observed. Somatic, immune and clinical correlates of response to PD-L1 blockade with atezolizumab in urothelial cancer were the focus of an exploratory multi-omic analysis. Pretreatment tumor samples, along with matched peripheral blood collected serially before and after atezolizumab treatment, underwent TCR sequencing. Progression-free survival longer than 6 months counted as durable clinical benefit, and TCR features were additionally tested against both progression-free and overall survival. Whole exome sequencing and RNA sequencing of pretreatment tumors were performed alongside TCR sequencing in the same patients. Durable clinical benefit was achieved by nine patients but not by the remaining 20. Some 30 patients had pretreatment blood TCR-seq, some 25 had at least one posttreatment blood collection, and some 25 had tumor TCR-seq. The paper's findings and limits, for the study overall: Small sample size (n ≈ 29) and many exploratory analyses mean the results are intended to be hypothesis-generating. Among patients with durable benefit, tumor-associated TCR clones showed greater expansion in peripheral blood 3 weeks after treatment started (n ≈ 22, p = 0.022). A pretreatment peripheral blood TCR clonality below the median was linked to improved progression-free and overall survival.

After removal of 2 bases from V and 2 bases from J, the junction retains 5 bases not matched to a gene. The CDR3 starts with the cysteine, ends with the phenylalanine, and has 14 residues. Of the read, only the CDR3 DNA is kept; its 42 bases are in frame from base 1. Reading the germline V gene (reference sequence) gives CDR1 GTSNPN and CDR2 SVGIG. For this clone: The target of this receptor is not known. Base-call qualities are not available, and no considerably larger clone is one nucleotide away.

The time point label corresponds to: pretreatment peripheral blood. A cohort of about 30 patients with locally advanced or metastatic urothelial carcinoma, treated at Memorial Sloan Kettering on a trial protocol, was included. Peripheral blood mononuclear cells were collected pretreatment and during treatment, with between 1 and 8 total time points obtained per patient. The Qiagen DNeasy Blood extraction kit was used to purify genomic DNA from total PBMCs and tumor samples. PBMCs were collected pretreatment and during treatment, and were isolated and stored as previously described. Synthetic TCR analog templates were spiked into each PCR to estimate absolute template abundance from read counts. The immunoSEQ assay used bias-controlled V and J gene primers to amplify TCRbeta CDR3 regions from genomic DNA. Sequencing of rearranged TCRbeta segments was performed at approximately 20X coverage. In the original analysis: Sequencing errors were corrected by clustering, and CDR3s were annotated against IMGT so that V, D and J genes could be assigned. Downstream analyses used only productive TCRbeta rearrangements and left out out-of-frame or stop-codon sequences. Clonality was computed as one minus Shannon entropy normalized by the log of the number of unique productive sequences. Clones differing between time points or between blood and tumor were identified by Fisher's exact test with Benjamini-Hochberg correction at adjusted p below 0.01. TCRdb took this table from immuneACCESS and kept in-frame rearrangements with V and J called. Such tables lack part of the clones; where checked against another copy, unresolved V genes explain under half of the gap, and the rest is unexplained. The V and J calls and clone size come from that table; D and trimming were worked out from the DNA. For this sample there are tens of thousands of clones; 70% to 90% appear just once. Of the sample, around an eighth is held by the ten largest clones.

The input for sequencing was PBMCs, taken around atezolizumab (anti-PD-L1) treatment. This clonotype originated in a man in his sixties with urothelial cancer. Recombination linked TRBV30 to TRBJ2-5, with 7 junctional bases fitting TRBD2. The nucleotides read TGTGCCTGGAGTAAACTAGCGACTCAAGAGACCCAGTACTTC. It translates as CAWSKLATQETQYF.